This T cell receptor beta chain was captured by sequencing in a study of lymphopenia after photon versus proton radiotherapy. Notes on the study in general: After lymphocyte nadir, photon-treated repertoires showed oligoclonal expansion, especially CD8+ Temra. Under photons, naive T cells and diversity fell while effector/memory populations rose.

Profiling relied on immunoSEQ multiplex PCR, and the TCRdb table lists in-frame clones only, not all of them. The repertoire holds some 29,000 clones, about nine tenths seen once, with 50% in the top ten. On this clone: Its antigen is undetermined.

The CDR3 has 15 amino acids. The V and J genes are TRBV21-1 and TRBJ2-7; the D call in the table, TRBD1, was not verified against the DNA. TRBV21-1 is described as a pseudogene. The TCR comes from a woman aged 60-75 years with cholangiocarcinoma. Some clones in this sample may be carry-over from other donors' samples. The material sequenced was peripheral blood, taken from a patient treated with proton-based radiotherapy. The chain's CDR3 is CASSKPQGASYEQYF. The CDR3 DNA reads as TGTGCCAGCAGCAAACCCCAAGGGGCGTCCTACGAGCAGTACTTC.